These T cell receptor beta chains were read from a single sample in a study of control samples from healthy donors and cancer patients. Data came from immunoSEQ multiplex PCR; TCRdb stores just in-frame clones and leaves some out. The sample lists about 12,000 clones; 85% to 95% were seen once. The sequencing sample was made of PBMCs. All receptors derive from a man aged 80 or over with lung cancer. Both conserved end residues are part of each CDR3. The order of the fields is clone size, D gene, V gene, J gene, CDR3 DNA, CDR3 protein. D genes are given only for firm matches. The listing skips clone size in some rows; elsewhere it reads once, few, many or a size class.

size: NA
D: NA
V: TRBV6-5
J: TRBJ2-1
DNA: TGTGCCAGTGAAACGGTCAACAATGAGCAGTTCTTC
CDR3: CASETVNNEQFF

size: NA
D: TRBD1
V: TRBV6-2/TRBV6-3
J: TRBJ2-7
DNA: TGTGCCAGCAGTTACGGGGGACAGACCTACGAGCAGTACTTC
CDR3: CASSYGGQTYEQYF

size: NA
D: NA
V: TRBV4-2
J: TRBJ1-5
DNA: TGTGCCAGCAGCCAAGTCCCGCTAGGGTATAGCAATCAGCCCCAGCATTTT
CDR3: CASSQVPLGYSNQPQHF

size: NA
D: NA
V: TRBV2
J: TRBJ1-2
DNA: TGTGCCAGCAGGGGCTCAGGGAATTACTATGGCTACACCTTC
CDR3: CASRGSGNYYGYTF

size: NA
D: TRBD2
V: TRBV3-1/TRBV3-2
J: TRBJ2-1
DNA: TGTGCCACCTCTTCTAGCGGCAATGAGCAGTTCTTC
CDR3: CATSSSGNEQFF

size: NA
D: NA
V: TRBV10-2
J: TRBJ1-6
DNA: TGCGCCAGCACCCCGACCGGGAGTCTTTATAATTCACCCCTCCACTTT
CDR3: CASTPTGSLYNSPLHF

size: NA
D: NA
V: TRBV7-2
J: TRBJ1-3
DNA: TGTGCCAGCAGCTTATTAGGACAGACCTCTGGAAACACCATATATTTT
CDR3: CASSLLGQTSGNTIYF

size: NA
D: NA
V: TRBV5-1
J: TRBJ1-1
DNA: TGCGCCAGCAGTCCATATCAGAACATGAACACTGAAGCTTTCTTT
CDR3: CASSPYQNMNTEAFF

size: NA
D: TRBD2
V: TRBV11-3
J: TRBJ2-1
DNA: TGTGCCAGCAGCGCAAGCGGGGGGCCCTACAATGAGCAGTTCTTC
CDR3: CASSASGGPYNEQFF

size: once
D: TRBD1
V: TRBV5-1
J: TRBJ1-2
DNA: TGCGCCAGCAGCTTGGCCGGGACAGGGGCGGATGGCTACACCTTC
CDR3: CASSLAGTGADGYTF

size: NA
D: NA
V: TRBV18
J: TRBJ2-6
DNA: TGTGCCAGCTCAGCAGGGGACGGCGGGGCCAACGTCCTGACTTTC
CDR3: CASSAGDGGANVLTF

size: NA
D: NA
V: TRBV7-2
J: TRBJ1-1
DNA: TGTGCCAGCAGCTTAATGGGGGTCCAGAACACTGAAGCTTTCTTT
CDR3: CASSLMGVQNTEAFF

size: NA
D: TRBD1
V: TRBV7-9
J: TRBJ2-7
DNA: TGTGCCAGCAGCTTTTGGGACAGGCCGTCCTACGAGCAGTACTTC
CDR3: CASSFWDRPSYEQYF

size: once
D: TRBD1
V: TRBV6-5
J: TRBJ1-2
DNA: TGTGCCAGCAGTCCACAGGGGGCTAACTATGGCTACACCTTC
CDR3: CASSPQGANYGYTF

size: NA
D: NA
V: TRBV7-2
J: TRBJ1-4
DNA: TGTGCCAGCAGCTTAGCCGCCAGGGCGTCACTGTTTTTT
CDR3: CASSLAARASLFF

size: NA
D: NA
V: TRBV19
J: TRBJ2-6
DNA: TGTGCCAGTAGTAGCCTTTGGGTCTCTGGGGCCAACGTCCTGACTTTC
CDR3: CASSSLWVSGANVLTF

size: NA
D: NA
V: TRBV7-2
J: TRBJ1-1
DNA: TGTGCCAGCAGCTTACTAGGTCGGGTGAACACTGAAGCTTTCTTT
CDR3: CASSLLGRVNTEAFF